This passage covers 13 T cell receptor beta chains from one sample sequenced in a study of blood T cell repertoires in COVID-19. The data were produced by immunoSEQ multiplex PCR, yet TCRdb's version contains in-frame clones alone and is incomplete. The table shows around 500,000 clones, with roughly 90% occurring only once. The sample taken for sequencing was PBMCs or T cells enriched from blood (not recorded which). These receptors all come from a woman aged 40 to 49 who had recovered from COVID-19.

The CDR3 protein is CASRVQWNEQFF. CDR3 DNA: TGTGCCAGCAGAGTACAGTGGAATGAGCAGTTCTTC. The gene calls are TRBV28 and TRBJ2-1; D unclear. The ends were cut back, 6 bases at V and 7 bases at J, with 10 bases in the middle. This CDR3 spans 12 amino acids. In germline, CDR1 is MDHEN, CDR2 SYDVKM.

CDR3 bases: TGTGCCACCAGTGATTTGTCGCAGGGGAAAAGTAATTCACCCCTCCACTTT. Amino acids: CATSDLSQGKSNSPLHF. The rearrangement uses TRBV24-1 and TRBJ1-6, with D maybe TRBD1 (6 bases). The V and J ends lost 0 bases and 6 bases respectively, with 14 bases between them. CDR1 KGHDR and CDR2 SFDVKD come from the germline V gene. The CDR3 consists of 17 residues.

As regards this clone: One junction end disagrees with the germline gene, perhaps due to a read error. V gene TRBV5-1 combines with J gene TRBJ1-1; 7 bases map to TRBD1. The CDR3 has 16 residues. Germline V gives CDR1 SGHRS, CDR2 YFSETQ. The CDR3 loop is CASSLGNRGANTEAFF. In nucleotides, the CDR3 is TGCGCCAGCAGTTTGGGGAACAGGGGCGCGAACACTGAAGCTTTCTTT.

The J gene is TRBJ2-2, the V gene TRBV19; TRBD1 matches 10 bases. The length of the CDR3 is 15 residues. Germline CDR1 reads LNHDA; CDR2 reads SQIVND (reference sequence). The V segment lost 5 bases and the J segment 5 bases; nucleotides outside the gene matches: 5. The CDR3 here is CASSSGQGETGELFF. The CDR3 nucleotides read TGTGCCAGTAGTTCCGGACAGGGGGAAACCGGGGAGCTGTTTTTT.

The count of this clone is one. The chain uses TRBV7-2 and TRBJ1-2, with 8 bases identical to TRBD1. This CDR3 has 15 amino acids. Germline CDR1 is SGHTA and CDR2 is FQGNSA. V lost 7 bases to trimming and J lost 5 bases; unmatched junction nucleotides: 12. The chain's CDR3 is CASTLLGQAIYGYTF. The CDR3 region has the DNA TGTGCCAGCACCCTACTGGGACAGGCGATTTATGGCTACACCTTC.

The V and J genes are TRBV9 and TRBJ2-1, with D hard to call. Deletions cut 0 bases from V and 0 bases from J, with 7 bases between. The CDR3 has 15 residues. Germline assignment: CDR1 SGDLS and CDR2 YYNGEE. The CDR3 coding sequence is TGTGCCAGCAGCGTAGATCCGAGCTCCTACAATGAGCAGTTCTTC. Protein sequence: CASSVDPSSYNEQFF.

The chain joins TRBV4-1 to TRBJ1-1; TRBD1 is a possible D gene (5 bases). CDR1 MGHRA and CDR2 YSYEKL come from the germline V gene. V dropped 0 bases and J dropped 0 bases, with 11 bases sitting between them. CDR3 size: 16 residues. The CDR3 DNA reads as TGCGCCAGCAGCCAAGAAGGGGAGGGCTTGAACACTGAAGCTTTCTTT. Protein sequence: CASSQEGEGLNTEAFF.

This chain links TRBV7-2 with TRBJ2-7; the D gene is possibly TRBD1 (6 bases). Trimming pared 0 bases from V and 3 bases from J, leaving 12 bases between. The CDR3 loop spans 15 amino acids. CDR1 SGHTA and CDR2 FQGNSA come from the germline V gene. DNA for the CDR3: TGTGCCAGCAGCTTAGCTAGGACAGATTACTACGAGCAGTACTTC. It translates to CASSLARTDYYEQYF. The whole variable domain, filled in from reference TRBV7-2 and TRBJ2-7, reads GAGVSQSPSNKVTEKGKDVELRCDPISGHTALYWYRQSLGQGLEFLIYFQGNSAPDKSGLPSDRFSAERTGGSVSTLTIQRTQQEDSAVYLCASSLARTDYYEQYFGPGTRLTVT.

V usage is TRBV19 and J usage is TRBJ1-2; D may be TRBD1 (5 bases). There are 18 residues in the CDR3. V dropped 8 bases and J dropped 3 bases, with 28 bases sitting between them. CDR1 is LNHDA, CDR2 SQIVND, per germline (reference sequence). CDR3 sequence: CASYGGGPPDSPDYGYTF. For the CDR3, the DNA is TGTGCCAGTTACGGTGGCGGCCCCCCCGACAGCCCTGACTATGGCTACACCTTC.

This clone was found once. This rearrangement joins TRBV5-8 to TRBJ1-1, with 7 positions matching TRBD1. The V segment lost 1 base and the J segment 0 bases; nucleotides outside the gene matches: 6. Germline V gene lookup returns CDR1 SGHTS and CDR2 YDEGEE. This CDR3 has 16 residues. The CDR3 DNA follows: TGTGCCAGCAGCTTGTGGGCAGGGGGAATGAACACTGAAGCTTTCTTT. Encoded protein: CASSLWAGGMNTEAFF.

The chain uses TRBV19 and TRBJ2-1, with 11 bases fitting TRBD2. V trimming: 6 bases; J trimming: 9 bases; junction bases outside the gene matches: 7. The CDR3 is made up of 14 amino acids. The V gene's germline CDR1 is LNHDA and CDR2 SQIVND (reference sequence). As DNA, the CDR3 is TGTGCCAGTAGCGTAGCGGGAGGGCCGGTTGAGCAGTTCTTC. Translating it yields CASSVAGGPVEQFF.

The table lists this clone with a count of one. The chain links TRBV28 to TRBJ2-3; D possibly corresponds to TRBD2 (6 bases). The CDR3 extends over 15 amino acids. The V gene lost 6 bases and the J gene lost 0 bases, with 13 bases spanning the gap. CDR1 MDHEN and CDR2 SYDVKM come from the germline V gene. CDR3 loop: CASRPAGPSTDTQYF. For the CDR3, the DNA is TGTGCCAGCAGGCCAGCGGGCCCTAGCACAGATACGCAGTATTTT. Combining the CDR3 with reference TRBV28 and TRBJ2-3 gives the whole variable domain DVKVTQSSRYLVKRTGEKVFLECVQDMDHENMFWYRQDPGLGLRLIYFSYDVKMKEKGDIPEGYSVSREKKERFSLILESASTNQTSMYLCASRPAGPSTDTQYFGPGTRLTVL.

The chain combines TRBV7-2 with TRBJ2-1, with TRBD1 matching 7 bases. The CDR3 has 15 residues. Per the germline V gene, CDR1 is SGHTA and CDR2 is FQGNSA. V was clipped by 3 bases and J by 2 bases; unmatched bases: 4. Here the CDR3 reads CASSFTGDTYNEQFF. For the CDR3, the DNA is TGTGCCAGCAGCTTCACAGGGGACACCTACAATGAGCAGTTCTTC.